This TCR beta chain was identified during a study of PD-1 blockade in classical Hodgkin lymphoma. The CDR3 has 13 amino acids. CDR1 is MNHNS, CDR2 SASEGT, per germline. Trimming took off 6 bases at V and 10 bases at J, with 18 bases between the two ends. The assay was immunoSEQ multiplex PCR, and TCRdb's table has in-frame clones only and misses some. The data show more than 15,000 clones, with around 92% seen just once and 0.5% to 0.55% held by the top ten. Sample time point: newly diagnosed, previously untreated cHL patient sample. Magnetic negative selection was used to purify CD4+ T cells from thawed PBMCs.

The receptor was derived from a human donor with classical Hodgkin lymphoma. Sequencing used CD4+ T cells from blood. The rearrangement joins TRBV6-1 to TRBJ1-2; D remains unclear. CDR3 DNA sequence: TGTGCCAGCAGCTACGAGGTAGAGGTTGCCTACACCTTC. Protein sequence: CASSYEVEVAYTF.